This T cell receptor (beta chain) was found in a study of OX40 agonist ivuxolimab in advanced cancers. Overall study: All patients had ivuxolimab intravenously every 2 weeks at 0.01 to 10 mg/kg. A history of anti-PD-1, anti-PD-L1 or anti-CTLA-4 therapy was acceptable, and roughly 40% had some. Three patients had partial responses: one hepatocellular carcinoma, two cutaneous melanoma.

Autoimmune disease history or systemic immunosuppression barred patients. Germline values: CDR1 KGHSH, CDR2 LQKENI. The CDR3 is 15 residues long. Trimming removed 6 bases at V and 4 bases at J, with 18 bases between. The repertoire was sequenced with immunoSEQ multiplex PCR; TCRdb's copy has only in-frame clones and lacks some. The table shows 70,000 or so clones, with around 88% occurring only once. The chain couples TRBV18 to TRBJ1-2; D may be TRBD1 (6 bases). The sequence derives from an adult with an advanced solid tumor such as melanoma, head and neck, liver or kidney cancer. Sequencing was performed on CD4+ or CD8+ T cells sorted from blood, taken in a trial of the OX40 agonist ivuxolimab. CDR3 amino acids: CASSSEPRQVYGYTF. The CDR3 DNA reads TGTGCCAGCTCTTCAGAACCTCGACAGGTCTATGGCTACACCTTC.